A single sample is the source of the 28 T cell receptor beta chains below, sequenced in a study of T cell clonotyping in hematopoietic cell transplantation. Profiled with immunoSEQ multiplex PCR; TCRdb holds only in-frame clones, not every one. The table shows tens of thousands of clones, with 96% occurring only once. Time point noted: recipient sample about 28 days before transplant, after cytoreduction. The specimen comprised peripheral blood mononuclear cells, sampled before stem cell transplant. The receptors here all came from a woman aged 45-60 years with acute myeloid leukemia. Some clones in this sample may be carry-over from other donors' samples.

The genes are TRBV28 and TRBJ1-2; D is ambiguous. The V and J ends lost 6 bases and 2 bases respectively, with 7 bases between them. The CDR3 runs 12 residues. Germline values: CDR1 MDHEN, CDR2 SYDVKM. CDR3 amino acids: CASSPLNYGYTF. The CDR3 nucleotides are TGTGCCAGCAGCCCCTTGAACTATGGCTACACCTTC.

The V and J genes are TRBV28 and TRBJ2-7; TRBD2 agrees at 8 bases. This CDR3 comprises 16 residues. Per germline, CDR1 MDHEN and CDR2 SYDVKM. The V and J ends lost 5 bases and 3 bases, in that order; junction bases with no gene match: 12. The chain's CDR3 is CASSIFRAGGFYEQYF. CDR3 sequence (DNA): TGTGCCAGCAGTATTTTCAGGGCGGGAGGCTTCTACGAGCAGTACTTC.

The chain combines TRBV30 with TRBJ1-3; a weak D match, TRBD1 (6 bases). This CDR3 comprises 14 residues. The V gene's germline CDR1 is GTSNPN and CDR2 SVGIG (reference sequence). The V gene lost 3 bases and the J gene lost 2 bases, with 11 bases spanning the gap. This CDR3 reads CAWRGGGPGNTIYF. As DNA, the CDR3 is TGTGCCTGGAGGGGAGGGGGTCCTGGAAACACCATATATTTT.

The chain links TRBV5-1 to TRBJ2-3; 13 bases align to TRBD2. V was pared by 4 bases and J by 5 bases, with 7 bases of the junction left unmatched. This CDR3 spans 16 amino acids. The germline gives CDR1 SGHRS, CDR2 YFSETQ. CDR3 coding DNA: TGCGCCAGCAGCGGACGACTAGCGGGAGGAGGAGATACGCAGTATTTT. The encoded protein is CASSGRLAGGGDTQYF.

V and J are TRBV4-1 and TRBJ1-5; TRBD1 matches 8 bases. The CDR3 covers 17 residues. Germline CDR1 is MGHRA and CDR2 is YSYEKL. Trimming took 1 base from V and 3 from J; bases not matched to a gene: 8. The CDR3 loop is CASSQVLQGVVNQPQHF. The CDR3 DNA is TGCGCCAGCAGCCAAGTATTACAGGGGGTTGTCAATCAGCCCCAGCATTTT.

The V and J genes are TRBV4-1 and TRBJ2-5; D possibly corresponds to TRBD1 (5 bases). CDR3 length: 14 residues. CDR1 is MGHRA and CDR2 is YSYEKL in the germline V gene. Trimming pared 4 bases from V and 5 bases from J, leaving 14 bases between. The CDR3 region has the DNA TGCGCCAGCAGCCGAGAGACTGGGGCGGAGACCCAGTACTTC. As protein: CASSRETGAETQYF.

The chain joins TRBV7-2 to TRBJ1-6, with 7 bases identical to TRBD1. Germline V CDR1 and CDR2: SGHTA, FQGNSA. This CDR3 has 15 amino acids. V gave up 0 bases and J gave up 10 bases; unmatched junction bases: 6. The CDR3 sequence: CASSLAVTGKSPLHF. The CDR3 bases are TGTGCCAGCAGCTTAGCCGTGACAGGGAAATCACCCCTCCACTTT.

The rearrangement joins TRBV4-1 to TRBJ1-1; 9 nucleotides agree with TRBD1. The CDR3 totals 14 residues. The germline CDR1 and CDR2 sequences are MGHRA and YSYEKL. After removal of 3 bases from V and 9 bases from J, the junction contained 8 bases not matched to a gene. Here the CDR3 reads CASSQPPGTGKAFF. CDR3 coding DNA: TGCGCCAGCAGCCAGCCTCCCGGGACAGGGAAAGCTTTCTTT.

This clone was seen just once. This rearrangement joins TRBV12-2 to TRBJ2-6; TRBD2 is taken as the D call from the table, unchecked against the DNA. TRBV12-2 is labeled a pseudogene. This CDR3 contains 12 residues. CDR3 in DNA: TGTGCAAGTCGCTCAGGACTGGGCGTCCTGACTTTC. Its protein is CASRSGLGVLTF.

The rearrangement links TRBV5-1 to TRBJ2-5; possible D gene TRBD1, 6 bases. V lost 5 bases and J lost 5, with 19 bases in between. This CDR3 spans 15 amino acids. The germline V gene encodes CDR1 SGHRS and CDR2 YFSETQ. In DNA, the CDR3 is TGCGCCAGCAGTCAACCCGGCGGACAGATCGAGACCCAGTACTTC. Its protein product is CASSQPGGQIETQYF.

The chain uses TRBV2 and TRBJ1-6; D gene unclear. Trimming removed 3 bases from V and 9 bases from J, with 9 bases in between. The CDR3 has 13 amino acids. Germline V gene data show CDR1 as SNHLY and CDR2 as FYNNEI. CDR3 bases: TGTGCCAGCAGTGATTATAGTAGTTCACCCCTCCACTTT. As protein: CASSDYSSSPLHF. The variable domain in full, with the rest retrieved from reference TRBV2 and TRBJ1-6, is EPEVTQTPSHQVTQMGQEVILRCVPISNHLYFYWYRQILGQKVEFLVSFYNNEISEKSEIFDDQFSVERPDGSNFTLKIRSTKLEDSAMYFCASSDYSSSPLHFGNGTRLTVT.

The V and J genes are TRBV9 and TRBJ1-4; weak D call: TRBD1 (5 bases). CDR1 is SGDLS and CDR2 is YYNGEE in the germline V gene. V was pared by 0 bases and J by 4 bases, with 10 bases between. CDR3 size: 15 residues. The CDR3, as DNA: TGTGCCAGCAGCGTAGAGGGCCAGGGTAATGAAAAACTGTTTTTT. It encodes CASSVEGQGNEKLFF. Full variable domain (remainder filled in from reference TRBV9 and TRBJ1-4): DSGVTQTPKHLITATGQRVTLRCSPRSGDLSVYWYQQSLDQGLQFLIQYYNGEERAKGNILERFSAQQFPDLHSELNLSSLELGDSALYFCASSVEGQGNEKLFFGSGTQLSVL.

CDR3 sequence reads: CASSLKGGLFGNQPQHF. The CDR3 bases are TGTGCCAGCAGCTTAAAGGGCGGGCTGTTCGGCAATCAGCCCCAGCATTTT. The chain links TRBV7-2 to TRBJ1-5; no definite D call. This CDR3 comprises 17 residues. CDR1 and CDR2 from the germline V gene are SGHTA and FQGNSA. Deletions cut 2 bases from V and 2 bases from J, with 16 bases between.

This CDR3 is CASNQGAVGYTF. The CDR3, as DNA: TGTGCCAGCAATCAGGGGGCGGTTGGCTACACCTTC. This sequence joins TRBV6-6 and TRBJ1-2; TRBD1 matches at 8 bases. CDR3 length: 12 residues. The germline V gene encodes CDR1 MNHNY and CDR2 SVGAGI (reference sequence). V shed 7 bases and J 7 bases; nucleotides not matched to a gene: 5.

This chain links TRBV6-6 with TRBJ1-1; a weak D match, TRBD1 (5 bases). The CDR3 runs to 14 residues. Germline CDR1 reads MNHNY; CDR2 reads SVGAGI (reference sequence). V was shortened by 5 bases and J by 4 bases, with 14 bases between the two germline ends. In nucleotides, the CDR3 is TGTGCCAGCAGTGACATGAGACAGTTCACTGAAGCTTTCTTT. It codes for CASSDMRQFTEAFF.

The rearrangement joins TRBV6-1 to TRBJ1-5; D is ambiguous. This CDR3 contains 11 residues. The germline V and J ends were trimmed by 8 bases and 4 bases, with 6 bases remaining between them. Germline assignment: CDR1 MNHNS and CDR2 SASEGT. CDR3 nucleotide sequence: TGTGCCAGCGCCGAGAATCAGCCCCAGCATTTT. Translating it yields CASAENQPQHF.

The CDR3 here is CASSVYGTEAFF. CDR3 nucleotide sequence: TGTGCCAGCAGCGTCTATGGCACTGAAGCTTTCTTT. The chain employs TRBV7-9 and TRBJ1-1, with no clear D. In germline, CDR1 is SEHNR, CDR2 FQNEAQ (reference sequence). V lost 5 bases and J 4 bases, leaving 8 bases between the germline ends. There are 12 residues in the CDR3.

The chain combines TRBV28 with TRBJ2-7; either TRBD1 or TRBD2 may supply D (6 bases each). Between the trimmed V and J ends, which lost 8 bases and 4 bases, there was a span of 21 bases. The CDR3 spans 15 residues. The germline CDR1 and CDR2 sequences are MDHEN and SYDVKM. The CDR3, as DNA: TGTGCCAGCGTGTTACGCGGGACAAGGTTTTACGAGCAGTACTTC. It is translated as CASVLRGTRFYEQYF.

This clone was counted a single time. The chain uses TRBV6-1 and TRBJ1-6, with D possibly being TRBD1 (5 bases). CDR1 is MNHNS and CDR2 is SASEGT in the germline V gene. The germline V and J ends were trimmed by 6 bases and 11 bases, with 17 bases remaining between them. There are 14 residues in the CDR3. The CDR3 protein is CASREVQEPTPLHF. The CDR3 bases are TGTGCCAGCAGGGAGGTACAGGAGCCCACACCCCTCCACTTT.

This clone came up once. The chain couples TRBV7-9 to TRBJ1-2; a possible D gene is TRBD1 (6 bases). In germline, CDR1 is SEHNR, CDR2 FQNEAQ (reference sequence). V dropped 0 bases and J dropped 2 bases, with 10 bases sitting between them. This CDR3 has 15 amino acids. DNA for the CDR3: TGTGCCAGCAGCTTAGCGGCGGGACACAACTATGGCTACACCTTC. Residues: CASSLAAGHNYGYTF.

This chain joins TRBV6-1 and TRBJ2-2, with 7 bases lining up with TRBD1. V trimming: 5 bases; J trimming: 7 bases; junction bases outside the gene matches: 10. CDR1 is MNHNS, CDR2 SASEGT, per germline. This CDR3 comprises 15 residues. The CDR3 region is CASSSLRDSSGELFF. CDR3 coding DNA: TGTGCCAGCAGTTCCCTCCGGGACAGTAGCGGGGAGCTGTTTTTT.

The rearrangement joins TRBV27 to TRBJ1-5; no clear D gene. The V gene lost 10 bases and the J gene lost 0 bases, with 16 bases spanning the gap. Germline assignment: CDR1 MNHEY and CDR2 SMNVEV (reference sequence). This CDR3 region has 15 residues. CDR3 DNA sequence: TGTGCCACCTCGTCCCGAGGACTTAGCAATCAGCCCCAGCATTTT. Its translation is CATSSRGLSNQPQHF.

This chain links TRBV28 with TRBJ2-3; 9 nucleotides agree with TRBD1. The CDR3 runs to 18 residues. The germline V gene has CDR1 MDHEN and CDR2 SYDVKM. Losses at the gene ends were 4 bases for V and 2 bases for J; bases not matched to a gene: 13. The CDR3, as DNA: TGTGCCAGCAGTTACGAACTTACCGGGACAGGGCTCACAGATACGCAGTATTTT. Its protein is CASSYELTGTGLTDTQYF. The entire variable domain, with the rest obtained from reference TRBV28 and TRBJ2-3, is as follows: DVKVTQSSRYLVKRTGEKVFLECVQDMDHENMFWYRQDPGLGLRLIYFSYDVKMKEKGDIPEGYSVSREKKERFSLILESASTNQTSMYLCASSYELTGTGLTDTQYFGPGTRLTVL.

The rearrangement uses TRBV6-4 and TRBJ2-5, with 9 nucleotides matching TRBD2. This CDR3 spans 16 amino acids. CDR1 is MRHNA and CDR2 is SNTAGT in the germline V gene. The trim removed 7 bases at V and 2 bases at J, leaving 11 bases unmatched. CDR3 amino acids: CASTPGVAGEQETQYF. The CDR3 nucleotides read TGTGCCAGCACCCCCGGGGTAGCGGGGGAACAAGAGACCCAGTACTTC.

This clone appeared a single time. The chain is built from TRBV5-1 and TRBJ1-1; D is undetermined. The CDR3 length is 13 residues. CDR1 and CDR2 (germline): SGHRS, YFSETQ. Trimming left V 2 bases short and J 4 bases short, with 9 bases between. CDR3 amino acids: CASSFSVSTEAFF. The DNA of the CDR3 is TGCGCCAGCAGCTTTAGTGTCTCCACTGAAGCTTTCTTT.

CDR3 in amino acids: CAWSVPWGGNTEAFF. The CDR3 DNA sequence: TGTGCCTGGAGTGTACCCTGGGGGGGGAACACTGAAGCTTTCTTT. V usage is TRBV30 and J usage is TRBJ1-1; TRBD1 is a possible D gene (5 bases). Germline V gives CDR1 GTSNPN, CDR2 SVGIG (reference sequence). V was pared by 0 bases and J by 1 base, with 12 bases between. The CDR3 is made up of 15 amino acids.

This chain links TRBV6-5 with TRBJ1-2, with TRBD1 identical over 7 bases. Germline CDR1 MNHEY, CDR2 SVGAGI. V trimming: 3 bases; J trimming: 7 bases; junction bases outside the gene matches: 8. This CDR3 has 14 amino acids. In DNA form, the CDR3 reads TGTGCCAGCAGTTATACATCAGGACAGGCTGGCTACACCTTC. Translating gives CASSYTSGQAGYTF.

The V call is TRBV29-1, the J call TRBJ1-1; weak D call: TRBD1 (5 bases). CDR1 SQVTM and CDR2 ANQGSEA come from the germline V gene. CDR3 length: 11 residues. The chain's CDR3 is CAGGFGTEAFF. CDR3 in DNA: TGCGCCGGGGGGTTCGGCACTGAAGCTTTCTTT.